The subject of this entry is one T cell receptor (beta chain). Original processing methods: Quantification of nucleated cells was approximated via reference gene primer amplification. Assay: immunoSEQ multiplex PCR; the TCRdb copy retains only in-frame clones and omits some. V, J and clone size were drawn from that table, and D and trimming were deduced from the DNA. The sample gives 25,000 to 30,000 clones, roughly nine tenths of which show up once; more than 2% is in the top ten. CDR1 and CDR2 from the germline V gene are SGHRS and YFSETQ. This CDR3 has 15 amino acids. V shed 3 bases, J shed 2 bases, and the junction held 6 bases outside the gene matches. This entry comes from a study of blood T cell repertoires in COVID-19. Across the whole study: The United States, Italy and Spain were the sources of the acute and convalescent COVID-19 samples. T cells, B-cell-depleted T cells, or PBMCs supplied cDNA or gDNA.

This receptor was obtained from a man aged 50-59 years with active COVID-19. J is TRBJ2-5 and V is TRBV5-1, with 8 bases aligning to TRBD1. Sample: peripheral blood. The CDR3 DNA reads TGCGCCAGCAGCTCGAACACAGGGGGTCAAGAGACCCAGTACTTC. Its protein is CASSSNTGGQETQYF.